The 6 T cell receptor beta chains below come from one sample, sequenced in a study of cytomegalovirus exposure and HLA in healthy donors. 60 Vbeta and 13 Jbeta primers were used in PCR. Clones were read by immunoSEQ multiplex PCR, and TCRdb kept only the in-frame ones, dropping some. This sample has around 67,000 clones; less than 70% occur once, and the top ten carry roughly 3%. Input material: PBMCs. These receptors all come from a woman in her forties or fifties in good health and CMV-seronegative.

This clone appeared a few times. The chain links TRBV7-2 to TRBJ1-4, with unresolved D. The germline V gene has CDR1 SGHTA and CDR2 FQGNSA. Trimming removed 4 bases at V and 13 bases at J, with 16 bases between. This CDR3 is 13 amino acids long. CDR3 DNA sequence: TGTGCCAGCAGCTCCTCCCTACGCGGGATACTGTTTTTT. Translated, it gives CASSSSLRGILFF. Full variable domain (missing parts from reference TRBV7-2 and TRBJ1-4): GAGVSQSPSNKVTEKGKDVELRCDPISGHTALYWYRQSLGQGLEFLIYFQGNSAPDKSGLPSDRFSAERTGGSVSTLTIQRTQQEDSAVYLCASSSSLRGILFFGSGTQLSVL.

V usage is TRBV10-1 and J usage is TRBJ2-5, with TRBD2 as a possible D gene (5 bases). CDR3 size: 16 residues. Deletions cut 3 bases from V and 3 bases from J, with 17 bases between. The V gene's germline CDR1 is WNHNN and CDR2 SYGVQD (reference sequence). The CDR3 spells CASSDSRMDGKETQYF. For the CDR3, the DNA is TGCGCCAGCAGTGATTCACGCATGGACGGGAAAGAGACCCAGTACTTC.

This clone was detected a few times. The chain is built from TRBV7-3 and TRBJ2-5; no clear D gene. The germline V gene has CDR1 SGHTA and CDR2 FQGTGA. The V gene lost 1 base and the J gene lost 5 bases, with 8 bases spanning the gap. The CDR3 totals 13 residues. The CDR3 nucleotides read TGTGCCAGCAGCTTAATAGCATGGGAGACCCAGTACTTC. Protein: CASSLIAWETQYF.

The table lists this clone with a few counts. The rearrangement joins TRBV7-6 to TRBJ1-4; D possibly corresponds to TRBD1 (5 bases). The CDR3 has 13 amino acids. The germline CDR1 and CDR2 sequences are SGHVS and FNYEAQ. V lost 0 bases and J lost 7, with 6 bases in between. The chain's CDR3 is CASSLARGEKLFF. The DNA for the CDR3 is TGTGCCAGCAGCTTAGCTAGGGGTGAAAAACTGTTTTTT.

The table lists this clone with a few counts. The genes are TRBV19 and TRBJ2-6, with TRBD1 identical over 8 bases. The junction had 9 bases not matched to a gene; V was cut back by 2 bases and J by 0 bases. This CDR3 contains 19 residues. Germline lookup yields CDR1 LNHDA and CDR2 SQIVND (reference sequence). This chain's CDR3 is CASSINMGQVNSGANVLTF. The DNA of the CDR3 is TGTGCCAGTAGTATAAATATGGGACAGGTCAACTCTGGGGCCAACGTCCTGACTTTC.

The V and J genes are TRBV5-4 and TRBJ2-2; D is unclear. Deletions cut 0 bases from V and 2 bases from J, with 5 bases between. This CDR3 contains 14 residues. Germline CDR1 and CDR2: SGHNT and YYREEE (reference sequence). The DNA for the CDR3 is TGTGCCAGCAGCTTGGGGCCTAACACCGGGGAGCTGTTTTTT. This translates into CASSLGPNTGELFF.